A selection of T cell receptor beta chains follows, all from one sample in a study of early T cells in non-severe SARS-CoV-2 infection. TCRdb fed the 5' RACE reads into MiXCR, producing one record per CDR3 protein. The sample lists 60,000 to 90,000 distinct CDR3 sequences, around a tenth occurring once. Sequencing input: whole blood. These receptors came from an adult who was a healthcare worker with PCR-confirmed SARS-CoV-2 infection or an uninfected control (not recorded which). Each CDR3 is given with its conserved first and last residue. The order of the fields is J gene, D gene, clone size, V gene, CDR3 DNA, CDR3 protein. D genes are given only for firm matches. Some rows mark clone size as missing; the rest say once, few, many or name a class of expanded clone.

J: TRBJ2-2
D: -
size: many
V: TRBV19
DNA: TGTGCCACTCGGTTTGGAGGCCGGGACGGGGAGCTGTTTTTT
CDR3: CATRFGGRDGELFF

J: TRBJ1-5
D: -
size: many
V: TRBV6-2/TRBV6-3
DNA: TGTGCCAGCAGGACATTGGAGCCCCAGCATTTT
CDR3: CASRTLEPQHF

J: TRBJ1-1
D: TRBD1
size: -
V: TRBV6-6
DNA: TGTGCCAGCAGTTCTCCAGGGGGCGCAGACACTGAAGCTTTCTTT
CDR3: CASSSPGGADTEAFF

J: TRBJ1-2
D: -
size: many
V: TRBV2
DNA: TGTGCCAGCAGTGAAAATTTGGGGTCTGGCTACACCTTC
CDR3: CASSENLGSGYTF

J: TRBJ1-1
D: TRBD1
size: many
V: TRBV5-1
DNA: TGCGCCAGCAGCTTGAACACGGGACAGGTGAACACTGAAGTTTTCTTT
CDR3: CASSLNTGQVNTEVFF

J: TRBJ2-1
D: -
size: -
V: TRBV20-1
DNA: TGCAGTGCCTTTTTATCCTCCTACAATGAGCAGTTCTTC
CDR3: CSAFLSSYNEQFF

J: TRBJ2-7
D: TRBD2
size: many
V: TRBV7-2
DNA: TGTGCCAGCGCGGCCCCGGGACTAGCTTATGACGAGCAGTACTTC
CDR3: CASAAPGLAYDEQYF

J: TRBJ1-2
D: -
size: many
V: TRBV7-2
DNA: TGTGCCAGCAGCTTAGTTACAGACCCGAATTATGGCTACACCTTC
CDR3: CASSLVTDPNYGYTF

J: TRBJ2-4
D: -
size: -
V: TRBV7-9
DNA: TGTGCCAGCAGCCCGATACTCCGTGCCAAAAACATTCAGTACTTC
CDR3: CASSPILRAKNIQYF

J: TRBJ2-2
D: TRBD1
size: -
V: TRBV7-3
DNA: TGTGCCAGCAGCTTGACACGCGGGACAGGAGGGACCGGGGAGCTGTTTTTT
CDR3: CASSLTRGTGGTGELFF

J: TRBJ1-2
D: -
size: few
V: TRBV7-9
DNA: TGTGCCAGCAGCTTAGGAACATCCTATGGCTACACCTTC
CDR3: CASSLGTSYGYTF

J: TRBJ2-7
D: -
size: many
V: TRBV5-1
DNA: TGCGCCAGCAGCTTGGAGGTGGGAGAAGCCCCTTACGAGCAGTACTTC
CDR3: CASSLEVGEAPYEQYF

J: TRBJ2-5
D: -
size: few
V: TRBV28
DNA: TGTGCCAGCAGTCCAGCCGGCCAGGCCCAAGAGACCCAGTACTTC
CDR3: CASSPAGQAQETQYF

J: TRBJ2-7
D: -
size: few
V: TRBV12-3/TRBV12-4
DNA: TGTGCCAGCAGTTTAGGACCTAGCTTTACCTACGAGCAGTACTTC
CDR3: CASSLGPSFTYEQYF

J: TRBJ1-4
D: -
size: many
V: TRBV3-1
DNA: TGTGCCAGCAGCCAAATTGCGGGGGAAAAACTGTTTTTT
CDR3: CASSQIAGEKLFF

J: TRBJ2-2
D: TRBD1
size: -
V: TRBV7-9
DNA: TGTGCCAGCAGAGAAAAATGGGACAGAAAGACCGGGGAGCTGTTTTTT
CDR3: CASREKWDRKTGELFF

J: TRBJ2-7
D: -
size: many
V: TRBV20-1
DNA: TGCAGTGCTCCCGAGGACTTACTTCGCGAGCAGTACTTC
CDR3: CSAPEDLLREQYF

J: TRBJ1-4
D: -
size: many
V: TRBV3-1
DNA: TGTGCCAGCAGCCCCCCGAGACAGGCGAAAACTAATGAAAAACTGTTTTTT
CDR3: CASSPPRQAKTNEKLFF

J: TRBJ2-5
D: -
size: many
V: TRBV7-8
DNA: TGTGCCAGCAGCGTGACTTGGGACCAAGAGACCCAGTACTTC
CDR3: CASSVTWDQETQYF

J: TRBJ2-1
D: TRBD2
size: many
V: TRBV20-1
DNA: TGCAGTGCCCTGGCGATTGGGGGGGGAGGTGAGCAGTTCTTC
CDR3: CSALAIGGGGEQFF

J: TRBJ2-3
D: -
size: few
V: TRBV29-1
DNA: TGCAGCGTTGGGCTTTTCGGTGATACGCAGTATTTT
CDR3: CSVGLFGDTQYF

J: TRBJ2-3
D: -
size: -
V: TRBV20-1
DNA: TGCAGTGCTGACCCAGGGGCGGGAGAGACAGATACGCAGTATTTT
CDR3: CSADPGAGETDTQYF